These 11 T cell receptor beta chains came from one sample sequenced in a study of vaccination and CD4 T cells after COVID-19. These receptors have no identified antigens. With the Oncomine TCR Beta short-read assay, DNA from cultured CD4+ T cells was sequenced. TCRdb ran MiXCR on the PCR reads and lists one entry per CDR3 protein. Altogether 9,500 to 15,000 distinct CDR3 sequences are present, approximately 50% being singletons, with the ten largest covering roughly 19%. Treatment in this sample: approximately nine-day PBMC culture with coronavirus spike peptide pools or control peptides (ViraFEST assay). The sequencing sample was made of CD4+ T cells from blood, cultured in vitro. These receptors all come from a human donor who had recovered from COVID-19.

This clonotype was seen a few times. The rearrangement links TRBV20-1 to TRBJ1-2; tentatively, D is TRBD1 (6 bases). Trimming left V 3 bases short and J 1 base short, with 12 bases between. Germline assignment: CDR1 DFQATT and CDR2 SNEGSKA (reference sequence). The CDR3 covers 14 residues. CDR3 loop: CSASLSGDNYGYTF. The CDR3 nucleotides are TGCAGTGCTAGCCTATCAGGGGATAACTATGGCTACACCTTC.

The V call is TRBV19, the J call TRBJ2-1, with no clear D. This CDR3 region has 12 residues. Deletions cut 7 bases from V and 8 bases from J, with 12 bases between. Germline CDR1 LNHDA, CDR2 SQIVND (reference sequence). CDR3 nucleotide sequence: TGTGCCAGTACCACCCCGTGGGATGAGCAGTTCTTC. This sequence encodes CASTTPWDEQFF.

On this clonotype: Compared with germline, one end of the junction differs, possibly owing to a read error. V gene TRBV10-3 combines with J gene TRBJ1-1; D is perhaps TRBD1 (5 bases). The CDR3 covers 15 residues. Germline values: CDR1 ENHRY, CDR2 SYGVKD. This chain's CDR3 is CVISAGGVRGTEAFF. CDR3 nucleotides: TGTGTCATCAGTGCGGGGGGGGTCCGGGGCACTGAAGCTTTCTTT.

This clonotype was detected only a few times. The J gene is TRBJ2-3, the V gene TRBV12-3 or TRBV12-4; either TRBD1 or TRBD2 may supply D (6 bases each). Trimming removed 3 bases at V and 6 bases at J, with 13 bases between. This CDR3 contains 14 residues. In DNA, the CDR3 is TGTGCCAGCAGTTTCCGGGGGCAACGGGATACGCAGTATTTT. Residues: CASSFRGQRDTQYF.

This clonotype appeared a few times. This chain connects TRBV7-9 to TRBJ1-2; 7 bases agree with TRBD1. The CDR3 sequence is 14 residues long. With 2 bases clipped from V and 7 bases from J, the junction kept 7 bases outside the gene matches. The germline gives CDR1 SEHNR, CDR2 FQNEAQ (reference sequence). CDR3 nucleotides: TGTGCCAGCAGCTTACCGACAGGGAGGGGTGGCTACACCTTC. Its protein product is CASSLPTGRGGYTF.

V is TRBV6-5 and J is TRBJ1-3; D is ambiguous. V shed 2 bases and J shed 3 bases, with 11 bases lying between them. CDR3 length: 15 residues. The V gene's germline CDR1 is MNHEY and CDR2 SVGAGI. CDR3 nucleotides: TGTGCCAGCAGTTACAAGGACCAGAGTGGAAACACCATATATTTT. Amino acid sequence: CASSYKDQSGNTIYF.

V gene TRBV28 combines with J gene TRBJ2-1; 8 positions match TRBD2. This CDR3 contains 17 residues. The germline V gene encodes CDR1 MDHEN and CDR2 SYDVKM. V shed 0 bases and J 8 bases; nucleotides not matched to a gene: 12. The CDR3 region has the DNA TGTGCCAGCAGTTTATGGGGGGTGGGACTAGGCGGGGATGAGCAGTTCTTC. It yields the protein CASSLWGVGLGGDEQFF. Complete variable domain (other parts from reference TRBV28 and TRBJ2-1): DVKVTQSSRYLVKRTGEKVFLECVQDMDHENMFWYRQDPGLGLRLIYFSYDVKMKEKGDIPEGYSVSREKKERFSLILESASTNQTSMYLCASSLWGVGLGGDEQFFGPGTRLTVL.

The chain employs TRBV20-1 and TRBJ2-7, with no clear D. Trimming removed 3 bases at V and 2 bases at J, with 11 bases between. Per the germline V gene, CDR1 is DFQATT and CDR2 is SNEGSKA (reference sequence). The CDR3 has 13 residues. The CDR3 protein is CSASFYRAYEQYF. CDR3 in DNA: TGCAGTGCTAGCTTTTACAGAGCCTACGAGCAGTACTTC.

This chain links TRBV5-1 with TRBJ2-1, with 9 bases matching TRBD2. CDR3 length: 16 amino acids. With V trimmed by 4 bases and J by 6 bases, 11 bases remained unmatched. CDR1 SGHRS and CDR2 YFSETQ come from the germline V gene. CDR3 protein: CASSPLAGGIPNEQFF. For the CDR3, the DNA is TGCGCCAGCAGCCCCTTGGCGGGAGGGATCCCCAATGAGCAGTTCTTC.

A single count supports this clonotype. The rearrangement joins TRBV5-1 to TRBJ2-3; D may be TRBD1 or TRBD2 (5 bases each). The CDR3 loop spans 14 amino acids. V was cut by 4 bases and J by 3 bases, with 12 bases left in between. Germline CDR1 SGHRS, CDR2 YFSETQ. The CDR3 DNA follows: TGCGCCAGCAGCCCAGCCAGGGAGACAGATACGCAGTATTTT. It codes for CASSPARETDTQYF.

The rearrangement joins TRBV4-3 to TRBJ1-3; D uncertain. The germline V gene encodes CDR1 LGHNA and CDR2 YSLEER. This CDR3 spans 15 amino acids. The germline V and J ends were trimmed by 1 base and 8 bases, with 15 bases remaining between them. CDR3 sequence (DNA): TGCGCCAGCAGCCAAGTGGTCGGGGTCGGGGACACCATATATTTT. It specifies CASSQVVGVGDTIYF.